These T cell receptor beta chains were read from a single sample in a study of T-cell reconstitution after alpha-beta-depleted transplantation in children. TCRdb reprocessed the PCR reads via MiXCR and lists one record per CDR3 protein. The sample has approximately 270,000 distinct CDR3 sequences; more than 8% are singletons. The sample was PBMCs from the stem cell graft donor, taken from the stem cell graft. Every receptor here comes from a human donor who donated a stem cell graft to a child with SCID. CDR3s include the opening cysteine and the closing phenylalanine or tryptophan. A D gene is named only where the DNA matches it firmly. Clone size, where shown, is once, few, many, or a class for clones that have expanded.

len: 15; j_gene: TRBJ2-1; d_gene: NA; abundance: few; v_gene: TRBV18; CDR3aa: CASSPRGGGTDEQFF; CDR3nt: TGTGCCAGCTCACCACGGGGGGGGGGCACGGATGAGCAGTTCTTC
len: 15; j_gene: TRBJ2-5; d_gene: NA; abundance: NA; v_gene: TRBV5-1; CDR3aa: CASSPFGGGQETQYF; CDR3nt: TGCGCCAGCAGCCCCTTTGGGGGCGGTCAAGAGACCCAGTACTTC
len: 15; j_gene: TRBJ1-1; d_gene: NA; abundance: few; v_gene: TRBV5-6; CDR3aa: CASSWKDRQNTEAFF; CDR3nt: TGTGCCAGCAGCTGGAAGGACAGACAGAACACTGAAGCTTTCTTT
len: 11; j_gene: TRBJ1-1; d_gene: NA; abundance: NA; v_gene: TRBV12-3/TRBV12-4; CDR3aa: CASSLAGVAFF; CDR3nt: TGTGCCAGCAGTTTGGCGGGGGTGGCTTTCTTT
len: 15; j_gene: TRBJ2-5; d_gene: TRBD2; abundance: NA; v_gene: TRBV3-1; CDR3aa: CASSNSGAVVETQYF; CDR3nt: TGTGCCAGCAGCAATAGCGGGGCAGTGGTAGAGACCCAGTACTTC
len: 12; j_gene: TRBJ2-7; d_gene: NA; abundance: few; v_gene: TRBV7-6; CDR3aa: CASSGEAWEQYF; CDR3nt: TGTGCCAGCTCGGGGGAGGCTTGGGAGCAGTACTTC
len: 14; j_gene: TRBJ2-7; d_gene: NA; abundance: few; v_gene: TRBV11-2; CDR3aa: CASSLGASHLEQYF; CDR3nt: TGTGCCAGCAGCTTAGGGGCTAGCCACCTGGAGCAGTACTTC
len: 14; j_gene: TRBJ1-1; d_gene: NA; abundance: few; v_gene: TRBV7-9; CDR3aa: CASSLRTANTEAFF; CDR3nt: TGTGCCAGCAGCTTACGGACAGCAAACACTGAAGCTTTCTTT
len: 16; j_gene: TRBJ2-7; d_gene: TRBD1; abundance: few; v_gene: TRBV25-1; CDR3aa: CASSGSRRTGGHEQYF; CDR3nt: TGTGCCAGCAGTGGGTCCCGGAGGACAGGGGGCCACGAGCAGTACTTC
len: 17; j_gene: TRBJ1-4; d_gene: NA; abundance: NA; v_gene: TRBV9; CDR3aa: CASSVGPQGATNEKLFF; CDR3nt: TGTGCCAGCAGCGTAGGACCGCAGGGTGCAACTAATGAAAAACTGTTTTTT
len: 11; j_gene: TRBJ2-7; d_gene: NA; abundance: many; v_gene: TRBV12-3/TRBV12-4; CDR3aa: CASSLSAEQYF; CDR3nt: TGTGCCAGCAGTTTAAGTGCCGAGCAGTACTTC
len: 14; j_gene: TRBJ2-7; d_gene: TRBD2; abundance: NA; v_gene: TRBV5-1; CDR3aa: CASSLIIAGQWQYF; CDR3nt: TGCGCCAGCAGCTTAATTATAGCGGGTCAGTGGCAGTACTTC
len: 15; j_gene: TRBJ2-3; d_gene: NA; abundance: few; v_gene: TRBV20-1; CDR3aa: CSARDGGGLGDTQYF; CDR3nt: TGCAGTGCTAGAGATGGCGGGGGCCTTGGGGATACGCAGTATTTT
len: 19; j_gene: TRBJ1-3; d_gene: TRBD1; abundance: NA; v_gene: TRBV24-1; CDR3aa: CATSVTPGTESTSGNTIYF; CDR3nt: TGTGCCACCAGTGTCACTCCCGGGACAGAGTCTACTTCTGGAAACACCATATATTTT
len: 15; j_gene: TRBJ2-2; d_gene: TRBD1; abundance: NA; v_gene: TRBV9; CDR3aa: CASSVTGGDTGELFF; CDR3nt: TGTGCCAGCAGCGTGACAGGGGGCGACACCGGGGAGCTGTTTTTT
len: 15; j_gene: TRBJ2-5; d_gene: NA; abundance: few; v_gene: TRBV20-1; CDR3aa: CSARDPQGWGETQYF; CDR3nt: TGCAGTGCTAGAGACCCACAGGGTTGGGGAGAGACCCAGTACTTC
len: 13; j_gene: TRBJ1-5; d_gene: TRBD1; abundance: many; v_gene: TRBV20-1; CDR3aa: CSAKQGAGQPQHF; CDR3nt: TGCAGTGCTAAACAGGGGGCAGGACAGCCCCAGCATTTT
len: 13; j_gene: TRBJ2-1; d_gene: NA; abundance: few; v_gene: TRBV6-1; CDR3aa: CASSALQLAEQFF; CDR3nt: TGTGCCAGCAGTGCACTCCAACTAGCCGAGCAGTTCTTC
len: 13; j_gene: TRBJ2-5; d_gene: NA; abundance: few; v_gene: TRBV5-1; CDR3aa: CASSLSVAETQYF; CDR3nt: TGCGCCAGCAGCTTATCAGTCGCAGAGACCCAGTACTTC
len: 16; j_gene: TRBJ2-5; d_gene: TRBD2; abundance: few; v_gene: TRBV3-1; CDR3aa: CASSRLTSGGRETQYF; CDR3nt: TGTGCCAGCAGCCGCTTGACTAGCGGGGGGCGAGAGACCCAGTACTTC
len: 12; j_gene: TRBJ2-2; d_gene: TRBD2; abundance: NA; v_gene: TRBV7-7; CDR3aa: CAVPGGTGELFF; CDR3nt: TGTGCCGTGCCGGGGGGCACCGGGGAGCTGTTTTTT
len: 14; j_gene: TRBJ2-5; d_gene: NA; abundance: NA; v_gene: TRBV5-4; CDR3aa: CASSSSGTQETQYF; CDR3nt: TGTGCCAGCAGCTCCTCAGGGACGCAAGAGACCCAGTACTTC
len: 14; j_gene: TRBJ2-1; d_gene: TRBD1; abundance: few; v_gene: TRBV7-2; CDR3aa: CASSFDRENNEQFF; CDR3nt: TGTGCCAGCAGCTTCGACAGGGAAAACAATGAGCAGTTCTTC
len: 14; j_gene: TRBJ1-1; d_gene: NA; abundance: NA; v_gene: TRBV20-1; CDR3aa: CSAPWEGMNTEAFF; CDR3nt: TGCAGTGCTCCCTGGGAGGGGATGAACACTGAAGCTTTCTTT
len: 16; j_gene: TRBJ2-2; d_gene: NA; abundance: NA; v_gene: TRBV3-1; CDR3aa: CASSQEGRLDTGELFF; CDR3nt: TGTGCCAGCAGCCAAGAGGGACGGCTCGACACCGGGGAGCTGTTTTTT
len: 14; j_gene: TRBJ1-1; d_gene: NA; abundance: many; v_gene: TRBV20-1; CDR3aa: CSAPDPRGNTEAFF; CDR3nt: TGCAGTGCTCCGGACCCGCGGGGGAACACTGAAGCTTTCTTT
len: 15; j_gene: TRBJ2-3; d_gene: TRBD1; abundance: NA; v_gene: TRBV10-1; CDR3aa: CASSGTGLATDTQYF; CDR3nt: TGCGCCAGCAGTGGGACAGGCCTTGCCACAGATACGCAGTATTTT
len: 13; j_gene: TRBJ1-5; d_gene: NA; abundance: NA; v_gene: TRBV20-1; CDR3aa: CSATGTTNEPQHF; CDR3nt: TGCAGTGCTACCGGGACAACGAACGAGCCCCAGCATTTT
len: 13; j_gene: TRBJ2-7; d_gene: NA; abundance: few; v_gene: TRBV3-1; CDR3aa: CASSPDSNYEQYF; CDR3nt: TGTGCCAGCAGCCCGGACAGCAACTACGAGCAGTACTTC